This entry describes one T cell receptor (beta chain). These data come from a study of blood T cell repertoires in COVID-19. Study context: Specimens from acute and convalescent COVID-19 originated in the United States, Italy and Spain. The cDNA or gDNA used as material had been derived from T cells, B-cell-depleted T cells, or PBMCs.

The authors' processing: Reference gene primer amplification yielded estimated nucleated cell counts. The repertoire was sequenced with immunoSEQ multiplex PCR; TCRdb's copy has only in-frame clones and lacks some. V and J calls plus clone size are reproduced from that table; the DNA served to infer D and trimming. The table includes around 190,000 clones, over 75% detected once. The CDR3 covers 15 residues. The V and J ends lost 5 bases and 3 bases respectively, with 16 bases between them. CDR1 and CDR2 from the germline V gene are MGHDK and SYGVNS. The clonotype was recovered from a man aged 65 to 79 with active or convalescent COVID-19. The rearrangement links TRBV25-1 to TRBJ1-1, with TRBD1 as a possible D gene (5 bases). Sequences were obtained from peripheral blood. The CDR3 protein is CASSTSQGGDTEAFF. In nucleotides, the CDR3 is TGTGCCAGCAGTACATCGCAGGGAGGCGACACTGAAGCTTTCTTT. The whole variable domain, remainder taken from reference TRBV25-1 and TRBJ1-1, is EADIYQTPRYLVIGTGKKITLECSQTMGHDKMYWYQQDPGMELHLIHYSYGVNSTEKGDLSSESTVSRIRTEHFPLTLESARPSHTSQYLCASSTSQGGDTEAFFGQGTRLTVV.